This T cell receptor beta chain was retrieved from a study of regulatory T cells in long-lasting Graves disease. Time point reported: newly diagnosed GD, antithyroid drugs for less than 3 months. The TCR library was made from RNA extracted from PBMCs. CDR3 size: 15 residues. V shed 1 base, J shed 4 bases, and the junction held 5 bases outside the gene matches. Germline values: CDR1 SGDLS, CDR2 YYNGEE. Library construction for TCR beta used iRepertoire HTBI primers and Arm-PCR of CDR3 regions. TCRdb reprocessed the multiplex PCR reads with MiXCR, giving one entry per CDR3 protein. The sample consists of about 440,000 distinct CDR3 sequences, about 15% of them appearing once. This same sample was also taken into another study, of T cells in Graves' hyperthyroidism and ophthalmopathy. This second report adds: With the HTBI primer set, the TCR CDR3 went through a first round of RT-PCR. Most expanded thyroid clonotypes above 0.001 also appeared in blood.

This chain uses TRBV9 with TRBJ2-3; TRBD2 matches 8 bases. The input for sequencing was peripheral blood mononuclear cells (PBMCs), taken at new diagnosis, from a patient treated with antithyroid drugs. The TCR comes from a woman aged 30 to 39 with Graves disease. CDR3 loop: CASSVSAGEADTQYF. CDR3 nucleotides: TGTGCCAGCAGCGTATCAGCGGGAGAAGCAGATACGCAGTATTTT.